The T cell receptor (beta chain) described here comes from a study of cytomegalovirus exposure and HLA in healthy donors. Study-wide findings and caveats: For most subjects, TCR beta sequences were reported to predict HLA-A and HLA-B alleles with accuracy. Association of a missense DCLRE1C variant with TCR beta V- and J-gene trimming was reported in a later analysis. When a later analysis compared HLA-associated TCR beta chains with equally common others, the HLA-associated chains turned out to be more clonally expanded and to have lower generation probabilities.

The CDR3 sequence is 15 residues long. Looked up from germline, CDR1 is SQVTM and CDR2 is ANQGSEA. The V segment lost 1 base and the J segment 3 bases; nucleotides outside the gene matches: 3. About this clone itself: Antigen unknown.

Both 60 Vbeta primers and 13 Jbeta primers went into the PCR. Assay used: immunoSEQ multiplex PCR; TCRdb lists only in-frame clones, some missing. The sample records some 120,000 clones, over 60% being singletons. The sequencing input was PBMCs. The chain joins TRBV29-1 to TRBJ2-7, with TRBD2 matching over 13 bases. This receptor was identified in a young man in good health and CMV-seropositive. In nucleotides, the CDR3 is TGCAGCGTTGAAGGGACTAGCGGGGGAGGCTACGAGCAGTACTTC. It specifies CSVEGTSGGGYEQYF.